What follows is one TCR beta chain and its context. The antigen is not known. This sample was included in a study of T cell clonotyping in hematopoietic cell transplantation. Findings of the study overall: Higher Inverse Simpson Index values in graft donor and pretransplant recipient predicted broader posttransplant TCR diversity. Pathologically expanded recipient clonotypes increased progressively from day 30 to day 180 as diversity fell. Without cell sorting, CD4 versus CD8 contributions remain unresolved. At the given depth, recipient repertoires were over 95% de novo clonotypes.

Measured with immunoSEQ multiplex PCR; TCRdb has only the in-frame clones, and not every one. The table has approximately 25,000 clones, approximately 96% seen once. Deletions cut 6 bases from V and 1 base from J, with 15 bases between. This CDR3 spans 15 amino acids. In germline, CDR1 is LGHNT, CDR2 FRNRAP. The TCR comes from a man aged 50-60 years in good health. Some clones in this sample may be carry-over from other donors' samples. Sequencing was performed on peripheral blood mononuclear cells. The J gene is TRBJ2-5, the V gene TRBV12-5, with D perhaps matching TRBD1 (6 bases). In nucleotides, the CDR3 is TGTGCTAGTGGCCCCGGACAGCTCTCCCAAGAGACCCAGTACTTC. Protein: CASGPGQLSQETQYF.